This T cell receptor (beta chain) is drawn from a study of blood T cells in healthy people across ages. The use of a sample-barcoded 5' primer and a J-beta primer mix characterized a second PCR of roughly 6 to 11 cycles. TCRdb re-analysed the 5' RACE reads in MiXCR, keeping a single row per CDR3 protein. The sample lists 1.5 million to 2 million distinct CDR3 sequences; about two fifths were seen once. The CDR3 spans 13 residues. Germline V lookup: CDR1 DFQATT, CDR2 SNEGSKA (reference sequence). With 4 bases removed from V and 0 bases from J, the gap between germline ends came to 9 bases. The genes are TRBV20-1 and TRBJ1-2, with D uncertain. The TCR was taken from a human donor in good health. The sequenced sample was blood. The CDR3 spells CSATQQTNYGYTF. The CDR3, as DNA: TGCAGTGCTACTCAACAGACTAACTATGGCTACACCTTC.